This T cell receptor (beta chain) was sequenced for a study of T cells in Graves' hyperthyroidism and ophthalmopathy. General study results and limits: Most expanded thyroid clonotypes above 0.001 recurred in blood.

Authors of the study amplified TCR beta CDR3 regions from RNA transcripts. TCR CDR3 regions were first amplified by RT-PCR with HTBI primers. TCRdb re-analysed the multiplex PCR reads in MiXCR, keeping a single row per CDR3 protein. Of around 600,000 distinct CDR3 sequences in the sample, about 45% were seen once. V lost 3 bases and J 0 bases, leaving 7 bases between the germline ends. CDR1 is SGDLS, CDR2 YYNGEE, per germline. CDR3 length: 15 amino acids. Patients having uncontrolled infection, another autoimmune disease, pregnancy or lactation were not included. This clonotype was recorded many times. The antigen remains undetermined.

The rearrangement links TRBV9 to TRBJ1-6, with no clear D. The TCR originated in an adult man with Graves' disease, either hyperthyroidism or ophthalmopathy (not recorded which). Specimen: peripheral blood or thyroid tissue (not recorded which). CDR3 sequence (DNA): TGTGCCAGCAGCGCAACGAGCTCCTATAATTCACCCCTCCACTTT. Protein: CASSATSSYNSPLHF.